The source of this T cell receptor beta chain is a study of OX40 agonist ivuxolimab in advanced cancers. Generated by immunoSEQ multiplex PCR, the TCRdb table keeps only in-frame clones and is missing some. Among 12,000 to 15,000 clones listed, approximately 87% were seen once. V was shortened by 5 bases and J by 1 base, with 11 bases between the two germline ends. The CDR3 is 15 amino acids. Germline-derived CDR1 and CDR2 are LNHDA and SQIVND (reference sequence). The clonotype originates from an adult with an advanced solid tumor such as melanoma, head and neck, liver or kidney cancer. The input for sequencing was CD4+ or CD8+ T cells sorted from blood, taken in a trial of the OX40 agonist ivuxolimab. The J gene is TRBJ2-2, the V gene TRBV19; D gene ambiguous. In DNA form, the CDR3 reads TGTGCCAGTAGTTCCGCAGGACGGAACACCGGGGAGCTGTTTTTT. Its translation: CASSSAGRNTGELFF.